The T cell receptor (beta chain) described here comes from a study of metastatic and nonmetastatic thyroid tumors. For the study at large: Samples came from malignant and benign thyroid patients, and repertoires were compared across blood and tumor or nodule tissue.

All patients were treatment-naive before thyroid surgery. In its sample, this clone was seen many times. Its antigen is undetermined. How the authors handled the data: Differences in CDR3 between clinicopathological groups were drawn on to build a classifier intended to discriminate distant-metastatic papillary thyroid cancer patients. TCRdb reprocessed the PCR reads using MiXCR. The V and J calls follow TCRdb's processing rather than the paper's. The sample includes about 43,000 clones, around 3.1% of them seen just once. Study conclusions and caveats: In blood and tumor, TCR beta diversity was reportedly significantly higher in malignant thyroid tumors than in benign nodules.

The TCR was taken from a female donor with papillary thyroid cancer or a benign thyroid nodule (not recorded which). Some clones in this sample may be carry-over from other donors' samples. The material sequenced was blood.

CDR3 nucleotides: TGTGCCAGCAGCCATACCCTAGCGGGGAGTAATGAGCAGTTCTTC. Amino acids: CASSHTLAGSNEQFF. This chain joins TRBV3-1 and TRBJ2-1; 9 bases agree with TRBD2. V lost 3 bases, J lost 7 bases, and 7 bases stayed unmatched. The CDR3 runs 15 residues. CDR1 and CDR2 (germline): LGHDT, YNNKEL (reference sequence).